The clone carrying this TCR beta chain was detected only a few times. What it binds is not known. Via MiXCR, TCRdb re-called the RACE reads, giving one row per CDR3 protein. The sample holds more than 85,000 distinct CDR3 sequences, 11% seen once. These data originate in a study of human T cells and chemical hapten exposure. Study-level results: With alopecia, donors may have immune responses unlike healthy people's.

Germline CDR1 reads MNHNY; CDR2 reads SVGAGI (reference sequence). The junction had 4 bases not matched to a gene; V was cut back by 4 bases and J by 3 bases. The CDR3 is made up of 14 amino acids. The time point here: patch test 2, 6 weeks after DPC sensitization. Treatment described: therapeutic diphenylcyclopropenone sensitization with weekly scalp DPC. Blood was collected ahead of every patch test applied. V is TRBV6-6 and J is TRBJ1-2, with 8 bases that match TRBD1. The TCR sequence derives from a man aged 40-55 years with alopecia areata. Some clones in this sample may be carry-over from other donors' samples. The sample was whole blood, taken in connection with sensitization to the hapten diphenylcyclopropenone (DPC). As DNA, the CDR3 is TGTGCCAGCAGTTTCTTGGACAGGGACTATGGCTACACCTTC. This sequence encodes CASSFLDRDYGYTF.